The 7 T cell receptor beta chains listed next were all sequenced from one sample in a study of T cell responses to AZD1222 COVID-19 vaccine. This table comes from immunoSEQ multiplex PCR, and its TCRdb copy is limited to in-frame clones, with some not included. Of some 60,000 clones listed, over 60% are singletons. Sequenced material: peripheral blood, taken 28 days after the second AZD1222 dose. The origin of the receptors is an adult who received the AZD1222 COVID-19 vaccine.

In this sample, this clone turned up a few times. V usage is TRBV2 and J usage is TRBJ1-5; no definite D call. CDR1 is SNHLY, CDR2 FYNNEI, per germline. CDR3 size: 14 residues. V was shortened by 6 bases and J by 7 bases, with 16 bases between the two germline ends. The CDR3 is CASSTHGVKQPQHF. CDR3 DNA: TGTGCCAGCAGCACACACGGCGTCAAACAGCCCCAGCATTTT.

Regarding this clone: Other DNA variants within this sample encode the same CDR3. CDR3 region: CASSLGGTGTAGANVLTF. CDR3 DNA: TGTGCCAGCAGCTTAGGCGGGACAGGGACTGCTGGGGCCAACGTCCTGACTTTC. The chain uses TRBV13 and TRBJ2-6; the match to TRBD1 covers 9 bases. V shed 0 bases, J shed 2 bases, and the junction held 5 bases outside the gene matches. CDR3 length: 18 amino acids. Germline V lookup: CDR1 PRHDT, CDR2 FYEKMQ (reference sequence).

The DNA for the CDR3 is TGTGCCAGCAGCCGATCCGGGACAGTGAGGGGAGAGACCCAGTACTTC. Encoded protein: CASSRSGTVRGETQYF. This chain connects TRBV5-8 to TRBJ2-5, with 7 bases fitting TRBD1. This CDR3 is built from 16 residues. V shed 4 bases, J shed 4 bases, and the junction held 13 bases outside the gene matches. Germline lookup yields CDR1 SGHTS and CDR2 YDEGEE.

The chain uses TRBV7-3 and TRBJ1-1, with a possible D match to TRBD1 (5 bases). Trimming stripped 2 bases from V and 0 bases from J, with 10 bases between. The CDR3 runs 15 residues. CDR1 is SGHTA and CDR2 is FQGTGA in the germline V gene. The chain's CDR3 is CASSLGQVMNTEAFF. The CDR3 DNA follows: TGTGCCAGCAGCTTAGGACAAGTGATGAACACTGAAGCTTTCTTT.

The chain has TRBV11-3 and TRBJ2-1, with a possible D match to TRBD2 (5 bases). Germline V gene sequence: CDR1 SGHNT, CDR2 YENEEA. The CDR3 consists of 17 residues. The V end was cut by 1 base, the J end by 8 bases, with 21 bases between. This CDR3 reads CASSLVAVIGSRDEQFF. As DNA, the CDR3 is TGTGCCAGCAGCTTAGTAGCTGTAATCGGGTCGAGGGATGAGCAGTTCTTC.

This clone was detected once. This chain uses TRBV24-1 with TRBJ1-5; D remains unclear. CDR3 length: 15 amino acids. V lost 4 bases and J lost 0, with 9 bases in between. Germline CDR1 and CDR2: KGHDR and SFDVKD. The chain's CDR3 is CATSDTDHSNQPQHF. For the CDR3, the DNA is TGTGCCACCAGTGACACGGACCATAGCAATCAGCCCCAGCATTTT.

The gene calls are TRBV6-6 and TRBJ1-1, with D possibly matching TRBD1 (5 bases). Trimming took off 3 bases at V and 0 bases at J, with 14 bases between the two ends. There are 16 residues in the CDR3. Germline assignment: CDR1 MNHNY and CDR2 SVGAGI (reference sequence). The CDR3 loop is CASSYHPQGVNTEAFF. The CDR3, as DNA: TGTGCCAGCAGTTATCACCCGCAGGGCGTGAACACTGAAGCTTTCTTT.